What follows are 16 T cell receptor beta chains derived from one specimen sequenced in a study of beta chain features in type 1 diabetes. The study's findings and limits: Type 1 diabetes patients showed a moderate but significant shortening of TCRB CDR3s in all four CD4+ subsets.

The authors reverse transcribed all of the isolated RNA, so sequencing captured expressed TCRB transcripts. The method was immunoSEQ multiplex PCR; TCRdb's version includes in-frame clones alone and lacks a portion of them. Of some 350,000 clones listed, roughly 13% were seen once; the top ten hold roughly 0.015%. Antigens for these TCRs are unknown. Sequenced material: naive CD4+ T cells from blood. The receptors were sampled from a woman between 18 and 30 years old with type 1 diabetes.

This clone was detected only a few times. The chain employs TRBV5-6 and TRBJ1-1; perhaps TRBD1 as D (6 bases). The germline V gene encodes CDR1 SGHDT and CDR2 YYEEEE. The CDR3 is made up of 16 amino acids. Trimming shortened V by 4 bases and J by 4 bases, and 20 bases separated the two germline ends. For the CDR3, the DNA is TGTGCCAGCAGCCCCGCGACGACAGGTGGGATCACTGAAGCTTTCTTT. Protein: CASSPATTGGITEAFF. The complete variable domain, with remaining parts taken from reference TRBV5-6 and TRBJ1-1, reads DAGVTQSPTHLIKTRGQQVTLRCSPKSGHDTVSWYQQALGQGPQFIFQYYEEEERQRGNFPDRFSGHQFPNYSSELNVNALLLGDSALYLCASSPATTGGITEAFFGQGTRLTVV.

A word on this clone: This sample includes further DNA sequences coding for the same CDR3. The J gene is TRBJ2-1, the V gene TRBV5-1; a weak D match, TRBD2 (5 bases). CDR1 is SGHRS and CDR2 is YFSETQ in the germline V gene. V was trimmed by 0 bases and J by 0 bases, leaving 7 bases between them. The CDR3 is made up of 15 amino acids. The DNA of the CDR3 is TGCGCCAGCAGCTTGGGAGGGAACTCCTACAATGAGCAGTTCTTC. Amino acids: CASSLGGNSYNEQFF.

CDR3 loop: CASSTGLAGGPYNEQFF. CDR3 DNA: TGTGCCAGCAGTACGGGACTAGCGGGAGGCCCCTACAATGAGCAGTTCTTC. The genes are TRBV27 and TRBJ2-1; 15 bases are shared with TRBD2. The CDR3 sequence is 17 residues long. J was trimmed by 2 bases and V by 5 bases; bases with no gene match: 4. Germline values: CDR1 MNHEY, CDR2 SMNVEV (reference sequence).

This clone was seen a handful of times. As DNA, the CDR3 is TGTGCCAGCAGCTTAGCACTAGCAAACAATGAGCAGTTCTTC. Amino acids: CASSLALANNEQFF. The chain couples TRBV7-2 to TRBJ2-1, with TRBD2 as a possible D gene (6 bases). V gave up 0 bases and J gave up 5 bases, with 8 bases separating them. This CDR3 region has 14 residues. In germline, CDR1 is SGHTA, CDR2 FQGNSA.

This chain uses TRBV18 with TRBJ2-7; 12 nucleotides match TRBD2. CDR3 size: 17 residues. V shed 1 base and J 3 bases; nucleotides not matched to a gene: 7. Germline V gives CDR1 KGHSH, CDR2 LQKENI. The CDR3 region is CASSPQSLAGGGYEQYF. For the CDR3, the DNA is TGTGCCAGCTCACCACAATCACTAGCGGGAGGTGGCTACGAGCAGTACTTC.

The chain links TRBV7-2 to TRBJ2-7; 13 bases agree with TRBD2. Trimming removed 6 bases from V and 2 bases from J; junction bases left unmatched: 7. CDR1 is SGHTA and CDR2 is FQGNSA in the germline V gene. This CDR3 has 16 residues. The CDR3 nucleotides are TGTGCCAGCAGTAGGTCTGGGACTAGCGGGGCCTACGAGCAGTACTTC. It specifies CASSRSGTSGAYEQYF. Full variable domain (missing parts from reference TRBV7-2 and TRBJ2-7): GAGVSQSPSNKVTEKGKDVELRCDPISGHTALYWYRQSLGQGLEFLIYFQGNSAPDKSGLPSDRFSAERTGGSVSTLTIQRTQQEDSAVYLCASSRSGTSGAYEQYFGPGTRLTVT.

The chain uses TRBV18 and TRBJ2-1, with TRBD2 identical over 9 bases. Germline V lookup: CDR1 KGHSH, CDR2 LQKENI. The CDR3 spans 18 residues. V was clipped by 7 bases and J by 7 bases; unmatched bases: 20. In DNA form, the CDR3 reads TGTGCCAGCTTACCCTCCGGGACTAGCATCTCCTGGGAAAATGAGCAGTTCTTC. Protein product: CASLPSGTSISWENEQFF.

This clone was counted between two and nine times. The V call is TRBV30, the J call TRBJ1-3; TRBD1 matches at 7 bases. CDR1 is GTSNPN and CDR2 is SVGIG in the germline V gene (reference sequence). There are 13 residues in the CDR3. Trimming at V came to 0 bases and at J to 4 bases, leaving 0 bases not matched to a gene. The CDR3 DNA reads TGTGCCTGGAGTGTGGACAGGGGAAACACCATATATTTT. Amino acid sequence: CAWSVDRGNTIYF.

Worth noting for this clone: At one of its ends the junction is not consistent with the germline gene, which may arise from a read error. Here the CDR3 reads CATSKQGNYGYTF. The CDR3 coding sequence is TGTGCCACCTCAAAACAGGGGAACTATGGCTACACCTTC. V usage is TRBV18 and J usage is TRBJ1-2; TRBD1 agrees at 7 bases. CDR1 is KGHSH and CDR2 is LQKENI in the germline V gene. This CDR3 comprises 13 residues.

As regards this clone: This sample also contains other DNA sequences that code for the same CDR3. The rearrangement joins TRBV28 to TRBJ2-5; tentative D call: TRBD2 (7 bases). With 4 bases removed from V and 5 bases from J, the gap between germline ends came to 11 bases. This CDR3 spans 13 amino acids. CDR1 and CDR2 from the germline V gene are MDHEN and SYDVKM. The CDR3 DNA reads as TGTGCCAGCAGTTCGGGGGGCGTTGAGACCCAGTACTTC. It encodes CASSSGGVETQYF.

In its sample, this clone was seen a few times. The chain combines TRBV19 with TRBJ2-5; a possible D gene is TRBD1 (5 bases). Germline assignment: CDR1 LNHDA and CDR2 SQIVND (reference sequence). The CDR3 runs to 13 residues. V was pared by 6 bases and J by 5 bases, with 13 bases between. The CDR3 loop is CASRHIGAETQYF. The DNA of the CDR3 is TGTGCCAGTAGACACATAGGGGCGGAGACCCAGTACTTC. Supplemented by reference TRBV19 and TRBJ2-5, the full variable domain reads DGGITQSPKYLFRKEGQNVTLSCEQNLNHDAMYWYRQDPGQGLRLIYYSQIVNDFQKGDIAEGYSVSREKKESFPLTVTSAQKNPTAFYLCASRHIGAETQYFGPGTRLLVL.

CDR3 residues: CASSQRGPSGLQETQYF. As DNA, the CDR3 is TGTGCCAGCAGCCAACGGGGGCCTAGCGGACTACAAGAGACCCAGTACTTC. The chain has TRBV14 and TRBJ2-5; a possible D gene is TRBD2 (7 bases). Trimming stripped 2 bases from V and 2 bases from J, with 18 bases between. CDR1 is SGHDN, CDR2 FVKESK, per germline. CDR3 length: 17 residues.

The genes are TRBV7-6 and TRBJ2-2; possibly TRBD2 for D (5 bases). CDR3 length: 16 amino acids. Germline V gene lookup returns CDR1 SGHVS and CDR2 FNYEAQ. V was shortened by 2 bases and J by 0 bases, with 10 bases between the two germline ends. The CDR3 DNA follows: TGTGCCAGCAGCTTACTAAGCGGATCGAACACCGGGGAGCTGTTTTTT. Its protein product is CASSLLSGSNTGELFF.

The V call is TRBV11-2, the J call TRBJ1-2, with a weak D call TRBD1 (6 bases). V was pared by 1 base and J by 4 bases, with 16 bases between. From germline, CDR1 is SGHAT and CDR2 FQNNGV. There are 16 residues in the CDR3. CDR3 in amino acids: CASSLVPTGRRYGYTF. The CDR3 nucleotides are TGTGCCAGCAGCTTAGTCCCGACAGGTCGGCGCTATGGCTACACCTTC. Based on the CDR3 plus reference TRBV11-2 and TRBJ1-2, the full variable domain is EAGVAQSPRYKIIEKRQSVAFWCNPISGHATLYWYQQILGQGPKLLIQFQNNGVVDDSQLPKDRFSAERLKGVDSTLKIQPAKLEDSAVYLCASSLVPTGRRYGYTFGSGTRLTVV.

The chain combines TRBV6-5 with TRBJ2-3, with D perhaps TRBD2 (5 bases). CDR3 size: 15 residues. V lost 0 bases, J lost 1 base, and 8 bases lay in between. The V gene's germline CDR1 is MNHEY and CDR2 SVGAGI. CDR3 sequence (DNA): TGTGCCAGCAGTTACTCCGGGAAAGGCACAGATACGCAGTATTTT. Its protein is CASSYSGKGTDTQYF.

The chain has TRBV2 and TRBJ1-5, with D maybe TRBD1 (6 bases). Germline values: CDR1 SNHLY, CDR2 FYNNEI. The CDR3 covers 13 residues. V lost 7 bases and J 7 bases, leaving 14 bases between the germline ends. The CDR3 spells CASKRQEVQPQHF. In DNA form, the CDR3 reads TGTGCCAGCAAAAGACAGGAGGTCCAGCCCCAGCATTTT.